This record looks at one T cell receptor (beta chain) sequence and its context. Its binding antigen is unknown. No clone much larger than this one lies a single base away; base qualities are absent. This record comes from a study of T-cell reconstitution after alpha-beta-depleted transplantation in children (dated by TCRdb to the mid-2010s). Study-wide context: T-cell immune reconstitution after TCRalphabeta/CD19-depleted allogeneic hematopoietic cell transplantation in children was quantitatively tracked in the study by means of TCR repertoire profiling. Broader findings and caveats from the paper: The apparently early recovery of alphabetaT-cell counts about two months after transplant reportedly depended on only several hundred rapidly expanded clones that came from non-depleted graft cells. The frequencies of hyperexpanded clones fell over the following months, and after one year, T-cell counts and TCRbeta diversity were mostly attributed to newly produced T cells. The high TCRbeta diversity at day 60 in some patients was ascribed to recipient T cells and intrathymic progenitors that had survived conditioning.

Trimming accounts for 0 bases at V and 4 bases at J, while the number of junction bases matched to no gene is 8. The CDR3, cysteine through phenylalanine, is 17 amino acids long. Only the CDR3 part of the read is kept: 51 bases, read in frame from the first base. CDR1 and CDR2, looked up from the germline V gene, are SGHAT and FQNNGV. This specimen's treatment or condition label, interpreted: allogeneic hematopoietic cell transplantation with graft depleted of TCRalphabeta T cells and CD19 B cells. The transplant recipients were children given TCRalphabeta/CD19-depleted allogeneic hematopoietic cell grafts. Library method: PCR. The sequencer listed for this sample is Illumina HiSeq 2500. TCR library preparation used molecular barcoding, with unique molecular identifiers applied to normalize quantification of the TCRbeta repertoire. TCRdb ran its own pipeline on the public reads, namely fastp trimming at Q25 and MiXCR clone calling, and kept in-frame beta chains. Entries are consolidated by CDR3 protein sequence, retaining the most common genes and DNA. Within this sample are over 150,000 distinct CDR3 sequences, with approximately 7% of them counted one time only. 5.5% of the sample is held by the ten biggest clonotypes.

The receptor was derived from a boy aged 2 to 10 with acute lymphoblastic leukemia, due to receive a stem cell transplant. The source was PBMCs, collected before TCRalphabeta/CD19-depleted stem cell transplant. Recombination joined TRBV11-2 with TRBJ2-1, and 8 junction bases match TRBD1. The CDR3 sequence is CASSLDDRQGSYNEQFF. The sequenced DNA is TGTGCCAGCAGCTTAGACGATCGACAGGGGTCGTACAATGAGCAGTTCTTC.